This T cell receptor beta chain was identified during a study of CD8 T cells in ankylosing spondylitis. Broader study findings: CD8+ cells made up the disease-linked clones, which were relatively rare in peripheral blood. About 8 highly homologous variants formed a TCR beta motif that appeared characteristic of ankylosing spondylitis blood. Disease-linked clones reportedly concentrated significantly in matched ankylosing spondylitis synovial fluid.

This clonotype was recorded at least ten times. Its antigen is not identified. One entry per CDR3 protein results from TCRdb running MiXCR on the 5' RACE reads. Of approximately 180,000 distinct CDR3 sequences listed, 15% to 20% were seen once; the top ten hold roughly 4.5%. The V and J ends lost 0 bases and 10 bases respectively, with 4 bases between them. Germline V gene sequence: CDR1 SGHRS, CDR2 YFSETQ. The CDR3 sequence is 11 residues long. This sequence was found in a male donor between 5 and 29 years old with ankylosing spondylitis or in good health (not recorded which). This chain joins TRBV5-1 and TRBJ1-4; the D is unclear. Sequencing was done on a sample of blood, either unsorted or a sorted T cell fraction (not recorded which). Here the CDR3 reads CASSLGGKLFF. CDR3 in DNA: TGCGCCAGCAGCTTGGGGGGAAAACTGTTTTTT.